This entry lists 24 T cell receptor beta chains sequenced from one sample in a study of beta chain features in type 1 diabetes. The authors reverse transcribed all of the isolated RNA, so sequencing captured expressed TCRB transcripts. Assay: immunoSEQ multiplex PCR; the TCRdb copy retains only in-frame clones and omits some. The sample gives some 400,000 clones, roughly 15% of which show up once; more than 0.015% is in the top ten. The sample taken for sequencing was naive CD4+ T cells from blood. These TCRs come from a woman between 18 and 30 years old in good health.

This clone has just a few counts. V and J are TRBV13 and TRBJ1-2, with D possibly TRBD1 on 6 matching bases. CDR3 length: 15 amino acids. In germline, CDR1 is PRHDT, CDR2 FYEKMQ (reference sequence). Trimming stripped 3 bases from V and 4 bases from J, with 15 bases between. CDR3 bases: TGTGCCAGCAGCTTTGGGGGCCAGACCTTCTATGGCTACACCTTC. It translates to CASSFGGQTFYGYTF.

This clone was observed a handful of times. The J gene is TRBJ1-5, the V gene TRBV30; possible D gene TRBD1, 5 bases. The germline V gene encodes CDR1 GTSNPN and CDR2 SVGIG (reference sequence). The CDR3 has 15 amino acids. Trimming cost V 3 bases and J 9 bases, with 21 bases left between them. CDR3 nucleotide sequence: TGTGCCTGGAGCGGGGGTGGGGGGACCGGGGTGCCCCAGCATTTT. Amino acid sequence: CAWSGGGGTGVPQHF.

CDR3 region: CATSRDRRLVVTDTQYF. In DNA form, the CDR3 reads TGTGCCACCAGCAGAGATAGGAGACTAGTGGTTACAGATACGCAGTATTTT. This chain uses TRBV15 with TRBJ2-3; the D gene is possibly TRBD2 (6 bases). The CDR3 length is 17 residues. V was trimmed by 0 bases and J by 3 bases, leaving 16 bases between them. In germline, CDR1 is LNHNV, CDR2 YYDKDF (reference sequence).

In this sample, this clone turned up a few times. The chain employs TRBV5-1 and TRBJ2-1; D is ambiguous. This CDR3 has 15 residues. Trimming shortened V by 0 bases and J by 9 bases, and 16 bases separated the two germline ends. Germline CDR1 and CDR2: SGHRS and YFSETQ. The CDR3 DNA sequence: TGCGCCAGCAGCTTGGCGAGGAACCTTCTAGTTGAGCAGTTCTTC. Translated, it gives CASSLARNLLVEQFF.

This clone was counted only a few times. This chain uses TRBV30 with TRBJ1-1; tentative D call: TRBD1 (5 bases). Germline-derived CDR1 and CDR2 are GTSNPN and SVGIG (reference sequence). The CDR3 runs 12 residues. V was trimmed by 0 bases and J by 8 bases, leaving 10 bases between them. The CDR3 nucleotides read TGTGCCTGGAGTGTACGACAGCCCGAAGCTTTCTTT. Its protein is CAWSVRQPEAFF.

This clone has a handful of counts. CDR3 DNA: TGTGCCAGCTCACCGGTAGCCAAGACAGATACGCAGTATTTT. Protein product: CASSPVAKTDTQYF. This chain uses TRBV18 with TRBJ2-3; no firm D call. Germline CDR1 KGHSH, CDR2 LQKENI. V was shortened by 3 bases and J by 3 bases, with 10 bases between the two germline ends. The CDR3 loop spans 14 amino acids.

V and J are TRBV18 and TRBJ2-1; 11 bases line up with TRBD2. The CDR3 consists of 16 residues. The ends lost 2 bases at V and 8 bases at J; junction bases unmatched: 8. Germline V gives CDR1 KGHSH, CDR2 LQKENI. The CDR3 nucleotides are TGTGCCAGCTCACCAAGCGGGCTAGCGGGAGGACATGAGCAGTTCTTC. Amino acids: CASSPSGLAGGHEQFF.

The rearrangement uses TRBV7-8 and TRBJ2-5; TRBD1 aligns across 9 bases. This CDR3 has 16 residues. V was clipped by 5 bases and J by 5 bases; unmatched bases: 12. Germline V gives CDR1 SGHVS, CDR2 FQNEAQ. The CDR3 region is CASSLKPDRGVETQYF. CDR3 nucleotides: TGTGCCAGCAGCCTGAAACCGGACAGGGGAGTGGAGACCCAGTACTTC.

Only a few counts were recorded for this clone. The chain combines TRBV23-1 with TRBJ2-7; 8 nucleotides align to TRBD2. TRBV23-1 is marked as an open reading frame, function uncertain. The CDR3 loop spans 15 amino acids. V shed 10 bases, J shed 4 bases, and the junction held 15 bases outside the gene matches. CDR3 sequence: CAIKIDSGIIYEQYF. The CDR3 bases are TGCGCCATCAAGATAGATAGCGGGATTATTTACGAGCAGTACTTC.

The rearrangement uses TRBV2 and TRBJ2-7; 9 nucleotides align to TRBD1. Trimming took 8 bases from V and 5 from J; bases not matched to a gene: 7. The CDR3 loop spans 13 amino acids. Germline-derived CDR1 and CDR2 are SNHLY and FYNNEI. The CDR3: CASARDRVHEQYF. In DNA, the CDR3 is TGTGCCAGCGCCCGGGACAGGGTTCACGAGCAGTACTTC.

The chain has TRBV19 and TRBJ2-4; 12 nucleotides agree with TRBD1. This CDR3 spans 15 amino acids. Germline assignment: CDR1 LNHDA and CDR2 SQIVND (reference sequence). V gave up 5 bases and J gave up 7 bases; unmatched junction bases: 6. This CDR3 reads CASSSGTGGANIQYF. The CDR3 coding sequence is TGTGCCAGTAGTTCCGGGACAGGGGGCGCGAACATTCAGTACTTC.

V is TRBV9 and J is TRBJ2-2; the match to TRBD2 covers 12 bases. This CDR3 region has 17 residues. Germline V gene data show CDR1 as SGDLS and CDR2 as YYNGEE. V shed 0 bases and J 6 bases; nucleotides not matched to a gene: 6. For the CDR3, the DNA is TGTGCCAGCAGCGTAGCCCCGAGACTAGCGGGAGCCGGGGAGCTGTTTTTT. Amino acid sequence: CASSVAPRLAGAGELFF.

The chain has TRBV11-2 and TRBJ1-2, with 8 bases identical to TRBD1. The CDR3 totals 15 residues. Germline V CDR1 and CDR2: SGHAT, FQNNGV. V shed 5 bases and J 5 bases; nucleotides not matched to a gene: 10. The CDR3 spells CASSPLTGAFYGYTF. In DNA, the CDR3 is TGTGCCAGCAGCCCGCTGACAGGGGCCTTTTATGGCTACACCTTC.

This clone was counted between two and nine times. The chain combines TRBV29-1 with TRBJ1-5, with D maybe TRBD1 (5 bases). CDR1 and CDR2 (germline): SQVTM, ANQGSEA. The CDR3 spans 15 residues. Trimming pared 4 bases from V and 0 bases from J, leaving 13 bases between. The chain's CDR3 is CSVGVQVLSNQPQHF. CDR3 in DNA: TGCAGCGTTGGGGTACAGGTTCTTAGCAATCAGCCCCAGCATTTT.

For the CDR3, the DNA is TGCAGCGTTGTTTCCACTAAGAACACCGGGGAGCTGTTTTTT. Residues: CSVVSTKNTGELFF. The chain recombines TRBV29-1 with TRBJ2-2; D call uncertain. This CDR3 has 14 residues. CDR1 SQVTM and CDR2 ANQGSEA come from the germline V gene. Trimming stripped 4 bases from V and 1 base from J, with 10 bases between.

The chain recombines TRBV30 with TRBJ2-3, with 7 positions matching TRBD2. This CDR3 spans 16 amino acids. Per the germline V gene, CDR1 is GTSNPN and CDR2 is SVGIG (reference sequence). V lost 0 bases, J lost 6 bases, and 12 bases stayed unmatched. The CDR3 nucleotides are TGTGCCTGGAGTGTACCTCGGGGGAGGGCGATGGATACGCAGTATTTT. Its protein product is CAWSVPRGRAMDTQYF. The variable domain in full, completed from reference TRBV30 and TRBJ2-3, reads SQTIHQWPATLVQPVGSPLSLECTVEGTSNPNLYWYRQAAGRGLQLLFYSVGIGQISSEVPQNLSASRPQDRQFILSSKKLLLSDSGFYLCAWSVPRGRAMDTQYFGPGTRLTVL.

The J gene is TRBJ2-1, the V gene TRBV5-1, with D hard to call. The CDR3 runs to 16 residues. Per the germline V gene, CDR1 is SGHRS and CDR2 is YFSETQ. Trimming cost V 1 base and J 0 bases, with 11 bases left between them. The CDR3 protein is CASSLNPPSSYNEQFF. In nucleotides, the CDR3 is TGCGCCAGCAGCTTGAACCCCCCGAGCTCCTACAATGAGCAGTTCTTC. The whole variable domain, remainder taken from reference TRBV5-1 and TRBJ2-1, is KAGVTQTPRYLIKTRGQQVTLSCSPISGHRSVSWYQQTPGQGLQFLFEYFSETQRNKGNFPGRFSGRQFSNSRSEMNVSTLELGDSALYLCASSLNPPSSYNEQFFGPGTRLTVL.

V usage is TRBV2 and J usage is TRBJ2-7; TRBD2 might be the D (5 bases). The CDR3 length is 13 residues. Between the trimmed V and J ends, which lost 3 bases and 9 bases, there was a span of 15 bases. Germline CDR1 is SNHLY and CDR2 is FYNNEI. CDR3 bases: TGTGCCAGCAGTGAGGACTCCGGCTTAGGGCAGTACTTC. Protein: CASSEDSGLGQYF.

V is TRBV7-4 and J is TRBJ2-1, with 9 bases identical to TRBD2. Germline V CDR1 and CDR2: SGHVT, SQSDAQ. The CDR3 is made up of 17 amino acids. J lost 4 bases, V lost 0 bases, and 7 bases had no gene match. The CDR3 nucleotides are TGTGCCAGCAGCTTAGCTCTTAGCGGGAGTTGTTACAATGAGCAGTTCTTC. Protein: CASSLALSGSCYNEQFF.

This clone was recorded a few times. This chain connects TRBV14 to TRBJ2-1, with D perhaps matching TRBD2 (7 bases). From germline, CDR1 is SGHDN and CDR2 FVKESK. Trimming removed 4 bases from V and 10 bases from J, with 14 bases in between. The CDR3 covers 13 residues. The CDR3 nucleotides read TGTGCCAGCAGCCGGACAAGGGGGGGCGAGCAGTTCTTC. Its protein is CASSRTRGGEQFF. Looking up the rest from reference TRBV14 and TRBJ2-1 gives the full variable domain: EAGVTQFPSHSVIEKGQTVTLRCDPISGHDNLYWYRRVMGKEIKFLLHFVKESKQDESGMPNNRFLAERTGGTYSTLKVQPAELEDSGVYFCASSRTRGGEQFFGPGTRLTVL.

This clone was recorded a few times. The J gene is TRBJ2-7, the V gene TRBV11-3; D is undetermined. CDR3 length equals 14 residues. The V end was cut by 1 base, the J end by 3 bases, with 10 bases between. CDR1 and CDR2 (germline): SGHNT, YENEEA. The CDR3 DNA follows: TGTGCCAGCAGCTTAGGCGTGAACCGCTACGAGCAGTACTTC. It translates to CASSLGVNRYEQYF. Full variable domain (missing parts from reference TRBV11-3 and TRBJ2-7): EAGVVQSPRYKIIEKKQPVAFWCNPISGHNTLYWYLQNLGQGPELLIRYENEEAVDDSQLPKDRFSAERLKGVDSTLKIQPAELGDSAVYLCASSLGVNRYEQYFGPGTRLTVT.

The gene calls are TRBV6-5 and TRBJ1-1; 8 bases agree with TRBD1. Germline V CDR1 and CDR2: MNHEY, SVGAGI. The CDR3 covers 13 residues. V shed 5 bases, J shed 8 bases, and the junction held 7 bases outside the gene matches. Written as DNA, the CDR3 is TGTGCCAGCAGTGACAGGGGTCGCGCCGAAGCTTTCTTT. Protein product: CASSDRGRAEAFF.

This clone has just a few counts. J is TRBJ2-5 and V is TRBV28, with 12 bases that match TRBD2. V lost 6 bases to trimming and J lost 5 bases; unmatched junction nucleotides: 10. CDR1 and CDR2 (germline): MDHEN, SYDVKM. The CDR3 totals 16 residues. As DNA, the CDR3 is TGTGCCAGCAGCAGCCCGACTAGCGGGAGATGGGAGACCCAGTACTTC. Translating gives CASSSPTSGRWETQYF.

This clone was observed once. The rearrangement uses TRBV30 and TRBJ1-1; D is ambiguous. The CDR3 covers 18 residues. The V gene lost 1 base and the J gene lost 1 base, with 22 bases spanning the gap. The V gene's germline CDR1 is GTSNPN and CDR2 SVGIG (reference sequence). The CDR3 loop is CAWSDGGISLMRNTEAFF. Here the CDR3 DNA reads TGTGCCTGGAGTGACGGCGGGATTTCCCTAATGAGGAACACTGAAGCTTTCTTT.